Below, 21 T cell receptor beta chains from the same sample are listed, as sequenced in a study of blood T cell repertoires in COVID-19. Some clones are missing from TCRdb's copy, which holds only in-frame ones; the method was immunoSEQ multiplex PCR. The sample consists of 26,000 or so clones, around 92% of them appearing once. Sequences were obtained from peripheral blood. The origin of the receptors is a human donor in a cohort sampled during active COVID-19.

The chain links TRBV6-1 to TRBJ2-1; D remains unclear. Looked up from germline, CDR1 is MNHNS and CDR2 is SASEGT. The CDR3 totals 15 residues. The V end lost 3 bases, the J end lost 8 bases, and 17 bases lay between the germline ends. In DNA, the CDR3 is TGTGCCAGCAGTGATGAGGCATGGGTAGTGGATGAGCAGTTCTTC. Protein product: CASSDEAWVVDEQFF.

This sequence joins TRBV5-1 and TRBJ2-3; a weak D match, TRBD1 (6 bases). Germline assignment: CDR1 SGHRS and CDR2 YFSETQ. Trimming pared 2 bases from V and 4 bases from J, leaving 11 bases between. The CDR3 is 14 residues long. DNA of the CDR3: TGCGCCAGCAGCTTAACAGGGATATCAGATACGCAGTATTTT. This codes for CASSLTGISDTQYF.

The V call is TRBV30, the J call TRBJ1-6, with TRBD1 matching over 7 bases. CDR3 length: 14 residues. The V and J ends lost 5 bases and 7 bases, in that order; junction bases with no gene match: 8. Germline assignment: CDR1 GTSNPN and CDR2 SVGIG (reference sequence). The CDR3 coding sequence is TGTGCCTGGCGACCAGGGGGGAGAAATTCACCCCTCCACTTT. Translated: CAWRPGGRNSPLHF.

V is TRBV5-1 and J is TRBJ1-5; TRBD1 is a possible D gene (6 bases). The germline gives CDR1 SGHRS, CDR2 YFSETQ. The CDR3 totals 14 residues. V shed 1 base and J shed 3 bases, with 8 bases lying between them. CDR3 protein: CASSLTGTNQPQHF. CDR3 in DNA: TGCGCCAGCAGCTTGACAGGGACCAATCAGCCCCAGCATTTT.

This clone was observed once. This chain joins TRBV20-1 and TRBJ1-4, with TRBD1 matching 8 bases. The germline V gene has CDR1 DFQATT and CDR2 SNEGSKA (reference sequence). The CDR3 consists of 11 residues. The CDR3, as DNA: TGCAGGACAGGGGAACATGAAAAACTGTTTTTT. Translating gives CRTGEHEKLFF.

This chain links TRBV5-1 with TRBJ1-1; D is possibly TRBD1 (6 bases). Between the trimmed V and J ends, which lost 7 bases and 1 base, there was a span of 11 bases. The CDR3 has 13 amino acids. Germline CDR1 reads SGHRS; CDR2 reads YFSETQ. The CDR3 region is CASYQGRNTEAFF. CDR3 DNA sequence: TGCGCCAGCTATCAGGGGCGGAACACTGAAGCTTTCTTT.

The V call is TRBV14, the J call TRBJ2-3, with a tentative D call TRBD2 (5 bases). V was shortened by 4 bases and J by 8 bases, with 13 bases between the two germline ends. CDR1 and CDR2 from the germline V gene are SGHDN and FVKESK. The CDR3 has 13 residues. CDR3 coding DNA: TGTGCCAGCAGCCCGTTCGATGGGAGTACGCAGTATTTT. Amino acid sequence: CASSPFDGSTQYF.

J is TRBJ2-7 and V is TRBV6-2 or TRBV6-3, with TRBD1 matching 9 bases. This CDR3 is built from 15 residues. CDR1 is MNHEY, CDR2 SVGEGT, per germline. J lost 5 bases, V lost 4 bases, and 9 bases had no gene match. The CDR3 bases are TGTGCCAGCAGTTTGTACCGGGACAGGGCCCACGAGCAGTACGTC. Encoded protein: CASSLYRDRAHEQYV.

This sequence joins TRBV29-1 and TRBJ2-1; a weak D match, TRBD1 (6 bases). The V gene's germline CDR1 is SQVTM and CDR2 ANQGSEA. Deletions cut 4 bases from V and 8 bases from J, with 18 bases between. The CDR3 extends over 14 amino acids. CDR3 DNA: TGCAGCGTTGGGGGACATAGAACTAGGGATGAGCAGTTCTTC. Its translation: CSVGGHRTRDEQFF.

V gene TRBV28 combines with J gene TRBJ1-2, with 12 bases identical to TRBD1. The CDR3 consists of 14 residues. CDR1 and CDR2 from the germline V gene are MDHEN and SYDVKM. The ends lost 6 bases at V and 7 bases at J; junction bases unmatched: 6. The CDR3 sequence: CASSAPGQGAGYTF. CDR3 nucleotide sequence: TGTGCCAGCAGCGCCCCGGGACAGGGGGCTGGCTACACCTTC.

This chain connects TRBV12-3 or TRBV12-4 to TRBJ1-1; tentative D call: TRBD1 (5 bases). This CDR3 comprises 9 residues. Trimming cost V 8 bases and J 7 bases, with 5 bases left between them. The CDR3 DNA follows: TGTGCCAGCGGACATGAAGCTTTCTTT. This codes for CASGHEAFF.

The J gene is TRBJ1-6, the V gene TRBV3-1 (or the pseudogene TRBV3-2); the D is unclear. The germline V gene encodes CDR1 LGHDT and CDR2 YNNKEL (reference sequence). Trimming pared 3 bases from V and 0 bases from J, leaving 6 bases between. The CDR3 has 15 amino acids. The CDR3 DNA reads as TGTGCCAGCAGCCACGGGAGCTCCTATAATTCACCCCTCCACTTT. Translation: CASSHGSSYNSPLHF.

The V gene is TRBV5-8, the J gene TRBJ1-2, with 9 positions matching TRBD1. Germline CDR1 SGHTS, CDR2 YDEGEE. V shed 4 bases and J 6 bases; nucleotides not matched to a gene: 4. The CDR3 contains 13 residues. Here the CDR3 reads CASSTRQGDGYTF. In nucleotides, the CDR3 is TGTGCCAGCAGCACCAGACAGGGGGATGGCTACACCTTC.

The CDR3 here is CASSGGLTVGYTF. The DNA of the CDR3 is TGTGCCAGCAGTGGAGGCCTTACGGTAGGCTACACCTTC. The chain has TRBV12-3 or TRBV12-4 and TRBJ1-2; no definite D call. This CDR3 has 13 amino acids. V was clipped by 5 bases and J by 8 bases, with 15 bases between them.

The genes are TRBV18 and TRBJ1-4, with unresolved D. The V end lost 4 bases, the J end lost 6 bases, and 15 bases lay between the germline ends. The CDR3 runs 15 residues. Germline V gene data show CDR1 as KGHSH and CDR2 as LQKENI. The DNA for the CDR3 is TGTGCCAGCTCACTCTCACTCCCCAATGATGAAAAACTGTTTTTT. Its translation is CASSLSLPNDEKLFF.

The V gene is TRBV27, the J gene TRBJ1-3, with 12 bases identical to TRBD1. The CDR3 extends over 20 amino acids. The V gene's germline CDR1 is MNHEY and CDR2 SMNVEV (reference sequence). The ends lost 4 bases at V and 7 bases at J; junction bases unmatched: 20. The CDR3 reads CASSSITGTGGVWLDNTIYF. The CDR3 DNA reads TGTGCCAGCAGTTCGATTACCGGGACAGGGGGCGTATGGCTCGATAACACCATATATTTT.

V is TRBV9 and J is TRBJ1-2, with 9 nucleotides matching TRBD1. CDR3 size: 14 residues. Germline assignment: CDR1 SGDLS and CDR2 YYNGEE. V lost 0 bases, J lost 7 bases, and 4 bases stayed unmatched. The CDR3 coding sequence is TGTGCCAGCAGCGTAGCCGGGACAGGGTTTGGCTACACCTTC. Residues: CASSVAGTGFGYTF.

Here the CDR3 reads CASSRQGITEAFF. For the CDR3, the DNA is TGTGCCAGCAGCCGACAGGGGATCACTGAAGCTTTCTTT. The chain has TRBV3-1 (or the pseudogene TRBV3-2) and TRBJ1-1; 8 bases are shared with TRBD1. V trimming: 4 bases; J trimming: 4 bases; junction bases outside the gene matches: 2. The germline gives CDR1 LGHDT, CDR2 YNNKEL (reference sequence). This CDR3 is built from 13 residues.

The chain is built from TRBV18 and TRBJ1-1; 9 bases map to TRBD1. The J segment lost 3 bases and the V segment lost 6 bases, leaving 5 bases of the junction unmatched. Germline V gene sequence: CDR1 KGHSH, CDR2 LQKENI. The CDR3 consists of 14 residues. The CDR3, as DNA: TGTGCCAGCTCCCACAGGGGGCTCGACACTGAAGCTTTCTTT. As protein: CASSHRGLDTEAFF.

V usage is TRBV11-2 and J usage is TRBJ2-5; the D gene is possibly TRBD1 (5 bases). The CDR3 sequence is 13 residues long. Looked up from germline, CDR1 is SGHAT and CDR2 is FQNNGV. V lost 2 bases and J 4 bases, leaving 8 bases between the germline ends. CDR3 amino acids: CASSLSGPETQYF. The CDR3, as DNA: TGTGCCAGCAGCTTATCAGGGCCAGAGACCCAGTACTTC. The complete variable domain, with remaining parts taken from reference TRBV11-2 and TRBJ2-5, reads EAGVAQSPRYKIIEKRQSVAFWCNPISGHATLYWYQQILGQGPKLLIQFQNNGVVDDSQLPKDRFSAERLKGVDSTLKIQPAKLEDSAVYLCASSLSGPETQYFGPGTRLLVL.

This chain uses TRBV2 with TRBJ2-6; 9 bases agree with TRBD1. From germline, CDR1 is SNHLY and CDR2 FYNNEI. CDR3 size: 17 residues. V shed 5 bases, J shed 3 bases, and the junction held 8 bases outside the gene matches. CDR3 sequence reads: CASSLTGGGRGANVLTF. The CDR3 nucleotides read TGTGCCAGCAGTTTAACAGGGGGCGGGCGTGGGGCCAACGTCCTGACTTTC.